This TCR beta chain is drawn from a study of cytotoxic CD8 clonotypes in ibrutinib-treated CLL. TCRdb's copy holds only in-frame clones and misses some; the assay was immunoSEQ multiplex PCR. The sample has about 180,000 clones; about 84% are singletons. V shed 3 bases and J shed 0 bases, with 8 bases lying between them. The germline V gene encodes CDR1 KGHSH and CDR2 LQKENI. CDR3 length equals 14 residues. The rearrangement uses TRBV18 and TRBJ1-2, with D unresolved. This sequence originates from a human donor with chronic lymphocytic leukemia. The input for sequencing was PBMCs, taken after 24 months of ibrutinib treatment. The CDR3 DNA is TGTGCCAGCTCACCCGAGACCTCTAACTATGGCTACACCTTC. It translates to CASSPETSNYGYTF.